A selection of T cell receptor beta chains follows, all from one sample in a study of blood T cell repertoires in COVID-19. This table comes from immunoSEQ multiplex PCR, and its TCRdb copy is limited to in-frame clones, with some not included. The profile shows about 400,000 clones, 75% to 90% of them singletons. The source material was peripheral blood. The receptors originated from a woman aged 25 to 39 with acute or convalescent COVID-19. The CDR3 runs from the conserved cysteine through the conserved F or W. The D gene is left open where the match is weak. Clone size appears in some rows only: once, few, many, or a class for an expanded clone.

j_call	d_call	clone_size	v_call	cdr3_aa	cdr3_nt
TRBJ2-1	TRBD2	-	TRBV30	CAWSKGTFISGGYNEQFF	TGTGCCTGGAGTAAGGGGACCTTTATAAGCGGGGGCTACAATGAGCAGTTCTTC
TRBJ1-5	-	once	TRBV19	CASSIQNRRGNQPQHF	TGTGCCAGTAGTATCCAGAACAGGAGAGGCAATCAGCCCCAGCATTTT
TRBJ1-6	TRBD1	-	TRBV27	CASSARTGASYNSPLHF	TGTGCCAGCAGTGCCAGGACAGGGGCCTCCTATAATTCACCCCTCCACTTT
TRBJ2-1	TRBD2	-	TRBV19	CASNPSAGDNYNEQFF	TGTGCCAGTAACCCCTCCGCGGGGGATAACTACAATGAGCAGTTCTTC
TRBJ2-5	-	-	TRBV18	CASSPGTRWETQYF	TGTGCCAGCTCACCCGGGACTCGCTGGGAGACCCAGTACTTC
TRBJ2-5	-	once	TRBV5-6	CASSLEASAQETQYF	TGTGCCAGCAGCTTGGAGGCTAGTGCTCAAGAGACCCAGTACTTC
TRBJ1-4	-	once	TRBV3-1/TRBV3-2	CASSGRLNNEKLFF	TGTGCCAGCAGCGGCCGATTAAATAATGAAAAACTGTTTTTT
TRBJ2-7	-	-	TRBV9	CASSVAGESEQYF	TGTGCCAGCAGCGTAGCAGGGGAGTCCGAGCAGTACTTC
TRBJ1-2	-	-	TRBV19	CASRTAEASNYGYTF	TGTGCCAGTAGGACAGCCGAGGCGTCCAACTATGGCTACACCTTC
TRBJ2-5	-	few	TRBV5-1	CASSFSYTGTQYF	TGCGCCAGCAGCTTTTCATACACGGGGACCCAGTACTTC
TRBJ2-2	-	once	TRBV19	CASSFRAGYTGELFF	TGTGCCAGTAGTTTCCGAGCAGGATACACCGGGGAGCTGTTTTTT
TRBJ2-7	-	-	TRBV11-2	CASSLVSPEQYF	TGTGCCAGCAGCTTAGTATCCCCCGAGCAGTACTTC
TRBJ2-5	TRBD2	-	TRBV12-3/TRBV12-4	CASGGTETQYF	TGTGCCTCCGGGGGGACAGAGACCCAGTACTTC
TRBJ1-2	-	-	TRBV6-5	CASSPGENYGYTF	TGTGCCAGCAGCCCAGGGGAAAACTATGGCTACACCTTC
TRBJ2-1	TRBD2	-	TRBV19	CASSYGAGEFF	TGTGCCAGTAGTTACGGGGCGGGAGAGTTCTTC
TRBJ2-4	-	-	TRBV7-2	CASSPGDRWENIQYF	TGTGCCAGCAGCCCGGGGGACAGATGGGAAAACATTCAGTACTTC
TRBJ2-7	-	-	TRBV2	CASSGGTFQYF	TGTGCCAGCTCCGGGGGTACGTTCCAGTACTTC
TRBJ1-1	-	-	TRBV27	CAREILLGRAGTEAFF	TGTGCCAGAGAAATACTTCTGGGCAGGGCGGGGACTGAAGCTTTCTTT
TRBJ2-5	TRBD2	-	TRBV20-1	CSASGLAGERYQETQYF	TGCAGTGCTAGTGGCCTAGCGGGGGAGAGGTACCAAGAGACCCAGTACTTC
TRBJ2-3	TRBD1	-	TRBV3-1/TRBV3-2	CASSPTTGVVGTDTQYF	TGTGCCAGCAGCCCGACGACAGGGGTTGTGGGCACAGATACGCAGTATTTT
TRBJ2-7	TRBD1	-	TRBV5-8	CASSSRQGKSYEQYF	TGTGCCAGCAGCTCTCGACAGGGGAAATCCTACGAGCAGTACTTC
TRBJ2-5	TRBD1	few	TRBV28	CASSSRTGKEVETQYF	TGTGCCAGCAGTTCGCGGACAGGGAAGGAGGTAGAGACCCAGTACTTC
TRBJ1-6	-	few	TRBV5-1	CASSLAGRSPLHF	TGCGCCAGCAGCTTGGCAGGCCGGTCACCCCTCCACTTT
TRBJ1-1	-	-	TRBV7-2	CASSLDGAGGTEAFF	TGTGCCAGCAGCTTAGATGGAGCGGGGGGCACTGAAGCTTTCTTT
TRBJ2-2	-	-	TRBV3-1/TRBV3-2	CASSLGHLWDGELFF	TGTGCCAGCAGCCTCGGACACCTCTGGGACGGGGAGCTGTTTTTT
TRBJ1-5	-	-	TRBV6-6	CASMGGTQPQHF	TGTGCCAGCATGGGGGGGACTCAGCCCCAGCATTTT
TRBJ2-5	TRBD2	-	TRBV2	CASSLGLARETQYF	TGTGCCAGCAGCCTGGGACTAGCAAGGGAGACCCAGTACTTC
TRBJ1-5	-	-	TRBV20-1	CSASQDQPQHF	TGCAGTGCTAGTCAGGATCAGCCCCAGCATTTT
TRBJ2-1	-	-	TRBV6-5	CASSYSRGLGEQFF	TGTGCCAGCAGCTACTCTAGGGGATTGGGTGAGCAGTTCTTC
TRBJ1-1	-	-	TRBV11-2	CASSKVTGTEAFF	TGTGCCAGCAGCAAAGTGACAGGAACTGAAGCTTTCTTT
TRBJ1-2	-	once	TRBV14	CASSQGKRATTNYGYTF	TGTGCCAGCAGCCAGGGGAAGAGGGCAACCACTAACTATGGCTACACCTTC
TRBJ2-5	-	-	TRBV7-2	CASSPTRQETQYF	TGTGCCAGCAGCCCTACCCGCCAAGAGACCCAGTACTTC
TRBJ2-5	TRBD2	-	TRBV20-1	CSASTLAGAWTQYF	TGCAGTGCTAGTACCCTAGCGGGGGCGTGGACCCAGTACTTC
TRBJ1-5	-	-	TRBV6-1	CASSEGGARRNQPQHF	TGTGCCAGCAGTGAGGGAGGGGCTAGACGCAATCAGCCCCAGCATTTT
TRBJ2-7	-	-	TRBV5-1	CASSLAETDTSYEQYF	TGCGCCAGCAGCTTGGCCGAGACAGATACCTCCTACGAGCAGTACTTC
TRBJ2-3	TRBD2	-	TRBV25-1	CASSEYTSGGVDTQYF	TGTGCCAGCAGTGAATATACTAGCGGGGGAGTAGATACGCAGTATTTT
TRBJ2-5	TRBD2	-	TRBV5-1	CASSFERGSTQYF	TGCGCCAGCAGCTTCGAGCGGGGGAGTACCCAGTACTTC
TRBJ2-5	TRBD2	-	TRBV5-4	CASRAGGRQETQYF	TGTGCCAGCAGGGCGGGGGGAAGACAAGAGACCCAGTACTTC
TRBJ2-3	TRBD2	-	TRBV5-1	CASSLTLLAGGTDTQYF	TGCGCCAGCAGCCTTACCCTACTAGCGGGCGGCACAGATACGCAGTATTTT
TRBJ2-7	-	-	TRBV6-1	CASSDKRRGTHEQYF	TGTGCCAGCAGTGATAAACGTAGGGGGACCCACGAGCAGTACTTC
TRBJ2-5	TRBD2	-	TRBV20-1	CSASYSGGWETQYF	TGCAGTGCTAGTTATAGCGGGGGTTGGGAGACCCAGTACTTC
TRBJ2-1	TRBD2	-	TRBV7-2	CASSLAISSGGASYNEQFF	TGTGCCAGCAGCTTAGCGATATCTAGCGGGGGGGCTTCGTACAATGAGCAGTTCTTC
TRBJ2-7	-	-	TRBV27	CASSLGPGSYEQYF	TGTGCCAGCAGTTTAGGCCCGGGGAGCTACGAGCAGTACTTC
TRBJ2-7	-	-	TRBV28	CASSFSTPYEQYF	TGTGCCAGCAGTTTTTCTACCCCGTACGAGCAGTACTTC
TRBJ1-2	-	-	TRBV15	CATSRVDRTSYTF	TGTGCCACCAGCAGAGTCGACAGGACGAGCTACACCTTC
TRBJ2-7	TRBD2	-	TRBV24-1	CATSPGWGLAHEQYF	TGTGCCACCAGCCCAGGTTGGGGACTAGCTCACGAGCAGTACTTC
TRBJ2-7	-	-	TRBV5-1	CASSPTSIRLVGYEQYF	TGCGCCAGCAGCCCTACCAGCATCAGACTAGTGGGCTACGAGCAGTACTTC
TRBJ1-1	-	-	TRBV5-4	CASSGGALTEAFF	TGTGCCAGCAGCGGAGGCGCATTGACTGAAGCTTTCTTT
TRBJ1-1	TRBD1	-	TRBV6-5	CASSSGTANTEAFF	TGTGCCAGCAGTTCCGGGACAGCGAACACTGAAGCTTTCTTT
TRBJ1-2	TRBD1	-	TRBV19	CASSSLTGSYGYTF	TGTGCCAGTAGTTCTCTGACAGGGAGCTATGGCTACACCTTC
TRBJ1-5	-	-	TRBV27	CASSSGGQPQHF	TGTGCCAGCAGTTCGGGGGGACAGCCCCAGCATTTT
TRBJ1-1	-	once	TRBV6-5	CASSSLPLDRKAFF	TGTGCCAGCAGCTCCCTTCCCCTTGACAGGAAAGCTTTCTTT
TRBJ1-2	TRBD1	-	TRBV5-5	CASSHYRQGAFYGYTF	TGTGCCAGCAGCCACTACCGACAGGGCGCCTTCTATGGCTACACCTTC